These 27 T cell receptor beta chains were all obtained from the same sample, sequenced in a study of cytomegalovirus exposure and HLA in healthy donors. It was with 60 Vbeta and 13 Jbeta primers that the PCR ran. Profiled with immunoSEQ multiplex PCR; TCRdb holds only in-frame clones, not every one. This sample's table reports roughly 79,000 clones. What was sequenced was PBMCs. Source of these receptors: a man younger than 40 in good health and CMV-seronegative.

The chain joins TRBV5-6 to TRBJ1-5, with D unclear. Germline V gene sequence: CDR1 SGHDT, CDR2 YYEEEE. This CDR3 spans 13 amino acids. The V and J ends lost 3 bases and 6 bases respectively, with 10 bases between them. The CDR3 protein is CASSSNFGQPQHF. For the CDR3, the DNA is TGTGCCAGCAGCTCAAACTTCGGTCAGCCCCAGCATTTT. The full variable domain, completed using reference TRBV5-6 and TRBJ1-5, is DAGVTQSPTHLIKTRGQQVTLRCSPKSGHDTVSWYQQALGQGPQFIFQYYEEEERQRGNFPDRFSGHQFPNYSSELNVNALLLGDSALYLCASSSNFGQPQHFGDGTRLSIL.

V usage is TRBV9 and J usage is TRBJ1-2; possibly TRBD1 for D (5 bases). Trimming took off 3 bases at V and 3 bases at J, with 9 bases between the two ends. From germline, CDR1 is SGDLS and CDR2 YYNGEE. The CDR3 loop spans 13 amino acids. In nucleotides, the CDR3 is TGTGCCAGCAGCGGGGGCAGACACTATGGCTACACCTTC. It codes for CASSGGRHYGYTF.

The CDR3 nucleotides read TGCGCCAGCAGCCAAGGACAGGGTAGCAATCAGCCCCAGCATTTT. Protein product: CASSQGQGSNQPQHF. The chain joins TRBV4-1 to TRBJ1-5; 7 bases fit TRBD1. The germline V gene has CDR1 MGHRA and CDR2 YSYEKL. This CDR3 is built from 15 residues. The trim removed 1 base at V and 0 bases at J, leaving 0 bases unmatched.

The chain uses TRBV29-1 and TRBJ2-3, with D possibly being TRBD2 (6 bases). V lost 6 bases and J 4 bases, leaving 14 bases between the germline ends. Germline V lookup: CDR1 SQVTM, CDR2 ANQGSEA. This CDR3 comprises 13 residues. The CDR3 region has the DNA TGCAGCGTGAGGAGGGGTGGCCCAGATACGCAGTATTTT. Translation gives CSVRRGGPDTQYF.

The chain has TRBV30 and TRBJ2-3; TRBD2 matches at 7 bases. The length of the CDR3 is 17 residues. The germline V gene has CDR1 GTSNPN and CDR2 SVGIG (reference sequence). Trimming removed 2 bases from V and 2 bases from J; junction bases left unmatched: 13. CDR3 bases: TGTGCCTGGAGTCCTACGGGCCGCGGGGGAACCACAGATACGCAGTATTTT. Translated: CAWSPTGRGGTTDTQYF.

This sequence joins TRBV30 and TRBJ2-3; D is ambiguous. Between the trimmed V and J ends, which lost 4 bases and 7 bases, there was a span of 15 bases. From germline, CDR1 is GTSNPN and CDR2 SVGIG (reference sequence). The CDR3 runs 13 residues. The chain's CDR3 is CAWTALSGHTQYF. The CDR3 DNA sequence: TGTGCCTGGACCGCCCTTAGTGGTCATACGCAGTATTTT.

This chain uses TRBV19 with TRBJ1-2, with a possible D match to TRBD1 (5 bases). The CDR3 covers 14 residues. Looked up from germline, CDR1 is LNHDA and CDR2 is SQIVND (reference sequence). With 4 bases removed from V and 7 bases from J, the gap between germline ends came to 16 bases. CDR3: CASSRTRKEGGYTF. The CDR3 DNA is TGTGCCAGTAGTAGGACACGAAAAGAAGGTGGCTACACCTTC.

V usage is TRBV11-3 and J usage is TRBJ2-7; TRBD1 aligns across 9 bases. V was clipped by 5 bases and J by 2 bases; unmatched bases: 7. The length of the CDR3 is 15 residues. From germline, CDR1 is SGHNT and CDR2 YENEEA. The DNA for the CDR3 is TGTGCCAGCAGCCCAGGGACAGGGAGAACCTACGAGCAGTACTTC. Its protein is CASSPGTGRTYEQYF.

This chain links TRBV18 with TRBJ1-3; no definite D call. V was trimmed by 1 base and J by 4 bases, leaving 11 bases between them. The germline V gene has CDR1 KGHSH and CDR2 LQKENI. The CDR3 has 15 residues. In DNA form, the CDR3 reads TGTGCCAGCTCACCACTAACGGGAGAGGGAAACACCATATATTTT. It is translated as CASSPLTGEGNTIYF.

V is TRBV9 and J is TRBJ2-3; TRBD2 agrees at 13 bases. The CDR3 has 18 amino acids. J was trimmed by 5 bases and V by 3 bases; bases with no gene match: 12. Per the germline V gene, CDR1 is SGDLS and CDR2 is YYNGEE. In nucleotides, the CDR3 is TGTGCCAGCAGCGCCCGGTGGACTAGCGGGAGATCCGGAGATACGCAGTATTTT. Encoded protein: CASSARWTSGRSGDTQYF.

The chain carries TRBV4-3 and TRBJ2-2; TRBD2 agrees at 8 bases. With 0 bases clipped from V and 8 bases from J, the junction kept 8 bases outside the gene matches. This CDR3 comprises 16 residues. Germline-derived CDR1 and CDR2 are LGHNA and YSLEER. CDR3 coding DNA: TGCGCCAGCAGCCAAGAGGACCAGCGGGAGAGGGGGGAGCTGTTTTTT. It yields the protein CASSQEDQRERGELFF.

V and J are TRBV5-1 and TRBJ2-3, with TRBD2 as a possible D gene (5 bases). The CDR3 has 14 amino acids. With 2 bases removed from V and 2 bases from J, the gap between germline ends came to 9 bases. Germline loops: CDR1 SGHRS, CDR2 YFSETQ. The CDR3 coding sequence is TGCGCCAGCAGCTTACTAGGGTCCACAGATACGCAGTATTTT. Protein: CASSLLGSTDTQYF.

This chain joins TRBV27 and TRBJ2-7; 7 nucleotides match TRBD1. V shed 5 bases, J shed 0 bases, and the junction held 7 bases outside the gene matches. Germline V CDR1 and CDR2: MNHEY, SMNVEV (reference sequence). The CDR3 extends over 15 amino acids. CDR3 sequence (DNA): TGTGCCAGCAGTCCACAGGGGCTTATCTCCTACGAGCAGTACTTC. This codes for CASSPQGLISYEQYF.

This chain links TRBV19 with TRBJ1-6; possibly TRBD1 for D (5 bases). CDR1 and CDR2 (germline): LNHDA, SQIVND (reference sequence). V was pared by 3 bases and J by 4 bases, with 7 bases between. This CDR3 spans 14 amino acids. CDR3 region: CASSISGYNSPLHF. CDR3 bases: TGTGCCAGTAGTATCTCAGGGTATAATTCACCCCTCCACTTT.

The CDR3 bases are TGTGCCAGCTCACCTTTACCGACAGGGATGTCCTACGAGCAGTACTTC. It encodes CASSPLPTGMSYEQYF. The chain carries TRBV18 and TRBJ2-7; the match to TRBD1 covers 7 bases. CDR3 length: 16 amino acids. V shed 3 bases, J shed 1 base, and the junction held 9 bases outside the gene matches. CDR1 and CDR2 (germline): KGHSH, LQKENI.

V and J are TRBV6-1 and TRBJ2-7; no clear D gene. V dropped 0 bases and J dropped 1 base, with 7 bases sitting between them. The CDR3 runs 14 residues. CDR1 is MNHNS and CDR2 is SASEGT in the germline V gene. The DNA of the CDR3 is TGTGCCAGCAGTGAAGCGCTGCTATCCTACGAGCAGTACTTC. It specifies CASSEALLSYEQYF.

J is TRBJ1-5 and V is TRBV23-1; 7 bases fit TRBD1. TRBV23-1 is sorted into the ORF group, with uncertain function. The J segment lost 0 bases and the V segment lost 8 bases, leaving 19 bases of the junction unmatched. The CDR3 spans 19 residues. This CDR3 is CASARGRTGHPYSNQPQHF. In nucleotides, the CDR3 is TGCGCCAGCGCTCGGGGTCGGACAGGCCACCCATATAGCAATCAGCCCCAGCATTTT.

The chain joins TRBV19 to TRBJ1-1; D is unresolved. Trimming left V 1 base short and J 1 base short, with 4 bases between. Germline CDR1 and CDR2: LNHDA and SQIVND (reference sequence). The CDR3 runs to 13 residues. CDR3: CASSIGRNTEAFF. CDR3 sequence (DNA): TGTGCCAGTAGTATAGGTAGGAACACTGAAGCTTTCTTT.

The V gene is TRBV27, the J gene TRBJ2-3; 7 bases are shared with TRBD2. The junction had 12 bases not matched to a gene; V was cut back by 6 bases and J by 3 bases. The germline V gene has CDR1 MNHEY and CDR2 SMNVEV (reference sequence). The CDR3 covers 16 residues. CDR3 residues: CASSQSAGEVTDTQYF. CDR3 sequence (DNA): TGTGCCAGCAGCCAAAGTGCGGGAGAAGTTACAGATACGCAGTATTTT.

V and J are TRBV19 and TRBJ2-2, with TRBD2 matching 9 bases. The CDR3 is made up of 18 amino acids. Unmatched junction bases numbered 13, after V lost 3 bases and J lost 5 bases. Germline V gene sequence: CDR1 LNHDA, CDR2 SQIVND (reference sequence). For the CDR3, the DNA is TGTGCCAGTAGTATGAGTAGCGGGAGTGCTCGGCGGACCGGGGAGCTGTTTTTT. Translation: CASSMSSGSARRTGELFF.

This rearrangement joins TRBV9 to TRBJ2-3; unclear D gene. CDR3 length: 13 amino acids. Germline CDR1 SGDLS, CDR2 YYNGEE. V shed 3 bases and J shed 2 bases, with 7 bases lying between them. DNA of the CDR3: TGTGCCAGCAGCGCCCTGTCCACAGATACGCAGTATTTT. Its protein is CASSALSTDTQYF. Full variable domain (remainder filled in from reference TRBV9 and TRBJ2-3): DSGVTQTPKHLITATGQRVTLRCSPRSGDLSVYWYQQSLDQGLQFLIQYYNGEERAKGNILERFSAQQFPDLHSELNLSSLELGDSALYFCASSALSTDTQYFGPGTRLTVL.

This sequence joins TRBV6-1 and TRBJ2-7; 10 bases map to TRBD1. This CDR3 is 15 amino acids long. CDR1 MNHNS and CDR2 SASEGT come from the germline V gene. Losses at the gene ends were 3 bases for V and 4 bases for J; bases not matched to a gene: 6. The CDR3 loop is CASSDLDRGFYEQYF. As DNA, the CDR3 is TGTGCCAGCAGTGATTTGGACAGGGGGTTTTACGAGCAGTACTTC.

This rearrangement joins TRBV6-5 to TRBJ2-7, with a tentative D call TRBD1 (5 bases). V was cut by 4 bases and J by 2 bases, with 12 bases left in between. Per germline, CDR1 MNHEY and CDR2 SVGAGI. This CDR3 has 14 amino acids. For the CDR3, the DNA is TGTGCCAGCAGTTCCTTCAGGGTACCCTACGAGCAGTACTTC. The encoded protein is CASSSFRVPYEQYF.

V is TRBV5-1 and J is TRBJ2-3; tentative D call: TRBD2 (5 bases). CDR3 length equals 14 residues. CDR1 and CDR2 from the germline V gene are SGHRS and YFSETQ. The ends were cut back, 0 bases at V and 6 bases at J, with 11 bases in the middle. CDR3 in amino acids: CASSLVAGGDTQYF. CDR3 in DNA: TGCGCCAGCAGCTTGGTCGCCGGCGGGGATACGCAGTATTTT. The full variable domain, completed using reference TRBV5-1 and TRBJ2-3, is KAGVTQTPRYLIKTRGQQVTLSCSPISGHRSVSWYQQTPGQGLQFLFEYFSETQRNKGNFPGRFSGRQFSNSRSEMNVSTLELGDSALYLCASSLVAGGDTQYFGPGTRLTVL.

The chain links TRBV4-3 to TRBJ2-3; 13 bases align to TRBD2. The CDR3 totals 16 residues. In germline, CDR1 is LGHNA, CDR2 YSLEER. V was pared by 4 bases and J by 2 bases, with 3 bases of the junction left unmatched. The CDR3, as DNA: TGCGCCAGCAGCCTCGGGACTAGCGGGGTCACAGATACGCAGTATTTT. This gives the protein CASSLGTSGVTDTQYF.

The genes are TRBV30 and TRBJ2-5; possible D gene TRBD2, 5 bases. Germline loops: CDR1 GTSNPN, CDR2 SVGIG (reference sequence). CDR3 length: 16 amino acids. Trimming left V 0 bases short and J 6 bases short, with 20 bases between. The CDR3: CAWSVPRGEGVKTQYF. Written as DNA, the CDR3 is TGTGCCTGGAGTGTTCCCCGCGGCGAGGGCGTGAAGACCCAGTACTTC.

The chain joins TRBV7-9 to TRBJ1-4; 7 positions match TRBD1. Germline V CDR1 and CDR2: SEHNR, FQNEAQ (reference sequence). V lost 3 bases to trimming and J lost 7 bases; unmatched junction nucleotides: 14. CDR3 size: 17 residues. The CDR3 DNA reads TGTGCCAGCAGCTTTTTTAACAGGGGCGGCGGGTGTGAAAAACTGTTTTTT. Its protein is CASSFFNRGGGCEKLFF.